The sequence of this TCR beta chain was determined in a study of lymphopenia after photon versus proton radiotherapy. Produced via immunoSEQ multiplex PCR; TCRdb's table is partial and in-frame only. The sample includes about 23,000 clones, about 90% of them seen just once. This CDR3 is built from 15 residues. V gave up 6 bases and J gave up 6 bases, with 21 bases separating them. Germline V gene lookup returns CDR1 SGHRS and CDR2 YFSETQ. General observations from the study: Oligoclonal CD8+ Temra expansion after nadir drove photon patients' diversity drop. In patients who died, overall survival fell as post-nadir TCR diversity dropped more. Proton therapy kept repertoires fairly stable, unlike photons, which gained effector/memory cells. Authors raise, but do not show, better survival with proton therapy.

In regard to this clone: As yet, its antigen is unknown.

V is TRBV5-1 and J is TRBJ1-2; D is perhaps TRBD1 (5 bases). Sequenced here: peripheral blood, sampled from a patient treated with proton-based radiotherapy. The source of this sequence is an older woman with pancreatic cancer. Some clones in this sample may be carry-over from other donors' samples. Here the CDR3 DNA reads TGCGCCAGCATCCCCGGGCCGGGGGAAGTTAATGGCTACACCTTC. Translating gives CASIPGPGEVNGYTF.